A selection of T cell receptor beta chains follows, all from one sample in a study of shared clonotypes between healthy human individuals. Profiling relied on immunoSEQ multiplex PCR, and the TCRdb table lists in-frame clones only, not all of them. The data hold around 2.5 million clones, with 93% observed a single time. Source material: naive CD4+ T cells from PBMCs. Receptor source: a man aged 18 to 30 in good health. Some clones in this sample may be carry-over from other donors' samples. Each CDR3 is given with its conserved first and last residue. The D gene is left open where the match is weak. Clone size appears in some rows only: once, few, many, or a class for an expanded clone.

cdr3_nt: TGTGCCAGCAGCTCTCCGACCTTGAACACTGAAGCTTTCTTT; cdr3_aa: CASSSPTLNTEAFF; j_call: TRBJ1-1; clone_size: .; cdr3_length: 14; v_call: TRBV5-5; d_call: .
cdr3_nt: TGTGCCAGCAGCCGCCAAACCGGCTCCTACAATGAGCAGTTCTTC; cdr3_aa: CASSRQTGSYNEQFF; j_call: TRBJ2-1; clone_size: .; cdr3_length: 15; v_call: TRBV7-3; d_call: .
cdr3_nt: TGCGCCAGCAGCTTGGAGAGCAGAAGCAATGGCTACACCTTC; cdr3_aa: CASSLESRSNGYTF; j_call: TRBJ1-2; clone_size: .; cdr3_length: 14; v_call: TRBV5-1; d_call: .
cdr3_nt: TGTGCCATCAGGGAAGGACTAGCGGGAGTAGGCGAGCAGTACTTC; cdr3_aa: CAIREGLAGVGEQYF; j_call: TRBJ2-7; clone_size: .; cdr3_length: 15; v_call: TRBV10-3; d_call: TRBD2
cdr3_nt: TGTGCCAGCAGTTACGGTGCGGGCGGAAGCGACGAGCAGTACTTC; cdr3_aa: CASSYGAGGSDEQYF; j_call: TRBJ2-7; clone_size: .; cdr3_length: 15; v_call: TRBV6-5; d_call: .
cdr3_nt: TGCGCCAGCAGCCAAGGGGTGTTTCAGGGGGCACATGGCTACACCTTC; cdr3_aa: CASSQGVFQGAHGYTF; j_call: TRBJ1-2; clone_size: .; cdr3_length: 16; v_call: TRBV4-3; d_call: TRBD1
cdr3_nt: TGTGCCAGCAGCTGGGGTGTAGGGTATACGCAGTATTTT; cdr3_aa: CASSWGVGYTQYF; j_call: TRBJ2-3; clone_size: .; cdr3_length: 13; v_call: TRBV7-9; d_call: .
cdr3_nt: TGTGCCAGCAGCCGATTCGGGGCGGGAGCCCCAGATACGCAGTATTTT; cdr3_aa: CASSRFGAGAPDTQYF; j_call: TRBJ2-3; clone_size: .; cdr3_length: 16; v_call: TRBV5-4; d_call: TRBD2
cdr3_nt: TGTGCCTGGAGCACCGGGACTAGCGGGAACTACAATGAGCAGTTCTTC; cdr3_aa: CAWSTGTSGNYNEQFF; j_call: TRBJ2-1; clone_size: .; cdr3_length: 16; v_call: TRBV30; d_call: TRBD2
cdr3_nt: TGTGCCAGCAGTTTGATTGGCGGGAGTAGGTACGAGCAGTACTTC; cdr3_aa: CASSLIGGSRYEQYF; j_call: TRBJ2-7; clone_size: .; cdr3_length: 15; v_call: TRBV28; d_call: TRBD2
cdr3_nt: TGTGCCAGCAGCTTAACAAGGTCCAGGACAGCTGGAAACACCATATATTTT; cdr3_aa: CASSLTRSRTAGNTIYF; j_call: TRBJ1-3; clone_size: .; cdr3_length: 17; v_call: TRBV5-4; d_call: .
cdr3_nt: TGTGCCAGCAGCCACGACTGGAGCTCCTACAATGAGCAGTTCTTC; cdr3_aa: CASSHDWSSYNEQFF; j_call: TRBJ2-1; clone_size: .; cdr3_length: 15; v_call: TRBV27; d_call: .
cdr3_nt: TGTGCCAGTCGAACAGGGGGGACCAACTATGGCTACACCTTC; cdr3_aa: CASRTGGTNYGYTF; j_call: TRBJ1-2; clone_size: .; cdr3_length: 14; v_call: TRBV28; d_call: TRBD1
cdr3_nt: TGCGCCAGCAGCCGCCTGGGCCCAAGCTCTGGAAACACCATATATTTT; cdr3_aa: CASSRLGPSSGNTIYF; j_call: TRBJ1-3; clone_size: .; cdr3_length: 16; v_call: TRBV5-1; d_call: .
cdr3_nt: TGTGCCAGCAGCCAACGCCGGACTAGCGGGAGGTCCACAGATACGCAGTATTTT; cdr3_aa: CASSQRRTSGRSTDTQYF; j_call: TRBJ2-3; clone_size: .; cdr3_length: 18; v_call: TRBV14; d_call: TRBD2
cdr3_nt: TGTGCCAGCAGCGCAGGGGGCGCGGGGGCAGATACGCAGTATTTT; cdr3_aa: CASSAGGAGADTQYF; j_call: TRBJ2-3; clone_size: .; cdr3_length: 15; v_call: TRBV28; d_call: .
cdr3_nt: TGTGCCAGCCCCTCTCCCACCGGGGAGCTGTTTTTT; cdr3_aa: CASPSPTGELFF; j_call: TRBJ2-2; clone_size: few; cdr3_length: 12; v_call: TRBV11-2; d_call: .
cdr3_nt: TGTGCCAGCAGTCCAGGGGGCGGGATGAACACTGAAGCTTTCTTT; cdr3_aa: CASSPGGGMNTEAFF; j_call: TRBJ1-1; clone_size: once; cdr3_length: 15; v_call: TRBV28; d_call: TRBD1
cdr3_nt: TGTGCCAGCAGCTTGAGCAGGGCTTCAGAGACCCAGTACTTC; cdr3_aa: CASSLSRASETQYF; j_call: TRBJ2-5; clone_size: .; cdr3_length: 14; v_call: TRBV5-4; d_call: .
cdr3_nt: TGTGCCAGTACACCAGGGACGGCACAAGAGACCCAGTACTTC; cdr3_aa: CASTPGTAQETQYF; j_call: TRBJ2-5; clone_size: once; cdr3_length: 14; v_call: TRBV19; d_call: .
cdr3_nt: TGTGCCAGCAGCTTAGACAGCTCCCAGCCCCAGCATTTT; cdr3_aa: CASSLDSSQPQHF; j_call: TRBJ1-5; clone_size: .; cdr3_length: 13; v_call: TRBV7-3; d_call: .
cdr3_nt: TGCGCCAGCACACCAGGGGGCGCCGGGGAGACCCAGTACTTC; cdr3_aa: CASTPGGAGETQYF; j_call: TRBJ2-5; clone_size: .; cdr3_length: 14; v_call: TRBV5-1; d_call: TRBD1
cdr3_nt: TGTGCCAGCAGTTTATCGGGCCCTCTCTACGAGCAGTACTTC; cdr3_aa: CASSLSGPLYEQYF; j_call: TRBJ2-7; clone_size: .; cdr3_length: 14; v_call: TRBV27; d_call: .
cdr3_nt: TGTGCCAGCAGCCCCTTGGGTAGCGGGAGATCTTACGAGCAGTACTTC; cdr3_aa: CASSPLGSGRSYEQYF; j_call: TRBJ2-7; clone_size: .; cdr3_length: 16; v_call: TRBV7-6; d_call: TRBD2
cdr3_nt: TGTGCCAGCAAGTTTATTGCGGAGACCCAGTACTTC; cdr3_aa: CASKFIAETQYF; j_call: TRBJ2-5; clone_size: .; cdr3_length: 12; v_call: TRBV2; d_call: .
cdr3_nt: TGTGCCAGCAGACCGGGACCTAGCACAGATACGCAGTATTTT; cdr3_aa: CASRPGPSTDTQYF; j_call: TRBJ2-3; clone_size: .; cdr3_length: 14; v_call: TRBV7-3; d_call: .
cdr3_nt: TGTGCCAGCAGCCTCGGGACTAGCGGGATGGGGAATACGCAGTATTTT; cdr3_aa: CASSLGTSGMGNTQYF; j_call: TRBJ2-3; clone_size: .; cdr3_length: 16; v_call: TRBV5-4; d_call: TRBD2
cdr3_nt: TGTGCCAGCAGCCATAGCAATCAGCCCCAGCATTTT; cdr3_aa: CASSHSNQPQHF; j_call: TRBJ1-5; clone_size: .; cdr3_length: 12; v_call: TRBV28; d_call: .
cdr3_nt: TGTGCCAGCAGTTACCAAGGCCAGCGCCCTAATGAAAAACTGTTTTTT; cdr3_aa: CASSYQGQRPNEKLFF; j_call: TRBJ1-4; clone_size: .; cdr3_length: 16; v_call: TRBV6-6; d_call: .
cdr3_nt: TGCAGCGTTGTCCCAGCACATCGAGACAAAGAGACCCAGTACTTC; cdr3_aa: CSVVPAHRDKETQYF; j_call: TRBJ2-5; clone_size: .; cdr3_length: 15; v_call: TRBV29-1; d_call: .
cdr3_nt: TGTGCCAGCAGTTTGTATCCCCCCCGGATCTCTGGAAACACCATATATTTT; cdr3_aa: CASSLYPPRISGNTIYF; j_call: TRBJ1-3; clone_size: .; cdr3_length: 17; v_call: TRBV28; d_call: .
cdr3_nt: TGCGCCAGCAGCCAGAGGGACACAGTTCCCTACGAGCAGTACTTC; cdr3_aa: CASSQRDTVPYEQYF; j_call: TRBJ2-7; clone_size: .; cdr3_length: 15; v_call: TRBV4-1; d_call: .
cdr3_nt: TGTGCCAGCAGCTTGAGGGGGTCTAAGAATAATTCACCCCTCCACTTT; cdr3_aa: CASSLRGSKNNSPLHF; j_call: TRBJ1-6; clone_size: .; cdr3_length: 16; v_call: TRBV5-6; d_call: .
cdr3_nt: TGCGCCAGCAGCCTAGAACAAGAGACCCAGTACTTC; cdr3_aa: CASSLEQETQYF; j_call: TRBJ2-5; clone_size: .; cdr3_length: 12; v_call: TRBV5-1; d_call: .
cdr3_nt: TGTGCCAGCAGTCCTCCGGGACAGTCCTACGAGCAGTACTTC; cdr3_aa: CASSPPGQSYEQYF; j_call: TRBJ2-7; clone_size: .; cdr3_length: 14; v_call: TRBV6-6; d_call: TRBD1
cdr3_nt: TGTGCCACCAGCAGAGAATACGAGCAGTACTTC; cdr3_aa: CATSREYEQYF; j_call: TRBJ2-7; clone_size: .; cdr3_length: 11; v_call: TRBV15; d_call: .
cdr3_nt: TGCGCCAGCAGCTTGGAGGGTAGTGGGAACACTGAAGCTTTCTTT; cdr3_aa: CASSLEGSGNTEAFF; j_call: TRBJ1-1; clone_size: few; cdr3_length: 15; v_call: TRBV5-1; d_call: .
cdr3_nt: TGTGCCAGCAGTTTATCGGGGGGGCATCAGCCCCAGCATTTT; cdr3_aa: CASSLSGGHQPQHF; j_call: TRBJ1-5; clone_size: .; cdr3_length: 14; v_call: TRBV28; d_call: .
cdr3_nt: TGTGCCAGCTCCCGGACAGGGGGCGGCGGCACTGAAGCTTTCTTT; cdr3_aa: CASSRTGGGGTEAFF; j_call: TRBJ1-1; clone_size: .; cdr3_length: 15; v_call: TRBV7-8; d_call: TRBD1
cdr3_nt: TGTGCCAGCAGCGACCAGGGGGCAGTAGCCGGGGAGCTGTTTTTT; cdr3_aa: CASSDQGAVAGELFF; j_call: TRBJ2-2; clone_size: .; cdr3_length: 15; v_call: TRBV9; d_call: TRBD1
cdr3_nt: TGCGTCGTTATTCTACCGAACGGGAAAAGCTCTAGCACAGATACGCAGTATTTT; cdr3_aa: CVVILPNGKSSSTDTQYF; j_call: TRBJ2-3; clone_size: .; cdr3_length: 18; v_call: TRBV10-1; d_call: .
cdr3_nt: TGTGCCAGCAGCTTCTTATTGACGGACTATACCTACGAGCAGTACTTC; cdr3_aa: CASSFLLTDYTYEQYF; j_call: TRBJ2-7; clone_size: once; cdr3_length: 16; v_call: TRBV11-2; d_call: .
cdr3_nt: TGCGCCAGCAGCCAATTCGTCAGGGACTATGGCTACACCTTC; cdr3_aa: CASSQFVRDYGYTF; j_call: TRBJ1-2; clone_size: .; cdr3_length: 14; v_call: TRBV4-1; d_call: .
cdr3_nt: TGTGCCAGCAGCCCTACGTTATACTATGGCTACACCTTC; cdr3_aa: CASSPTLYYGYTF; j_call: TRBJ1-2; clone_size: few; cdr3_length: 13; v_call: TRBV14; d_call: .
cdr3_nt: TGTGCCAGCAGCCTGCGACAGGGAGAAGGATATGGCTACACCTTC; cdr3_aa: CASSLRQGEGYGYTF; j_call: TRBJ1-2; clone_size: .; cdr3_length: 15; v_call: TRBV11-1; d_call: TRBD1
cdr3_nt: TGTGCCAGCAGCGTGGGCGGACTTTACAATGAGCAGTTCTTC; cdr3_aa: CASSVGGLYNEQFF; j_call: TRBJ2-1; clone_size: .; cdr3_length: 14; v_call: TRBV9; d_call: .
cdr3_nt: TGCAGTGAGGGAGGGGCGGGTGAGCAGTTCTTC; cdr3_aa: CSEGGAGEQFF; j_call: TRBJ2-1; clone_size: few; cdr3_length: 11; v_call: TRBV20-1; d_call: TRBD2
cdr3_nt: TGTGCCACGAACCGCGGGGGGACTGTCACAGATACGCAGTATTTT; cdr3_aa: CATNRGGTVTDTQYF; j_call: TRBJ2-3; clone_size: once; cdr3_length: 15; v_call: TRBV6-5; d_call: TRBD2
cdr3_nt: TGTGCCAGCAGTCCCCAAGGGACAGGGGGAGGCTACACCTTC; cdr3_aa: CASSPQGTGGGYTF; j_call: TRBJ1-2; clone_size: .; cdr3_length: 14; v_call: TRBV6-6; d_call: TRBD1
cdr3_nt: TGTGCCAGCAGTTCGAATTCCGGGACTAGCGGGAGGGCCAGGCAGTTCTTC; cdr3_aa: CASSSNSGTSGRARQFF; j_call: TRBJ2-1; clone_size: .; cdr3_length: 17; v_call: TRBV7-2; d_call: TRBD2
cdr3_nt: TGTGCCACCAGCAGAGATCTTTTGGAGACCCAGTACTTC; cdr3_aa: CATSRDLLETQYF; j_call: TRBJ2-5; clone_size: .; cdr3_length: 13; v_call: TRBV15; d_call: .
cdr3_nt: TGTGCCAGCAGTTTAGCATTGAACACTGAAGCTTTCTTT; cdr3_aa: CASSLALNTEAFF; j_call: TRBJ1-1; clone_size: .; cdr3_length: 13; v_call: TRBV28; d_call: .
cdr3_nt: TGCGCCAGCAGCCAAGATAGGGGGGCTGCCACTGAAGCTTTCTTT; cdr3_aa: CASSQDRGAATEAFF; j_call: TRBJ1-1; clone_size: once; cdr3_length: 15; v_call: TRBV4-1; d_call: .
cdr3_nt: TGTGCCAGCAGTTTAAGGCTAGTCCAAGGTATGGGTGAGCAGTTCTTC; cdr3_aa: CASSLRLVQGMGEQFF; j_call: TRBJ2-1; clone_size: .; cdr3_length: 16; v_call: TRBV27; d_call: .
cdr3_nt: TGTGCCTGGAGTGTATCAGGAGATACGCAGTATTTT; cdr3_aa: CAWSVSGDTQYF; j_call: TRBJ2-3; clone_size: few; cdr3_length: 12; v_call: TRBV30; d_call: .
cdr3_nt: TGTGCCAGCAGTGATGGGACTAGCAGCTACAATGAGCAGTTCTTC; cdr3_aa: CASSDGTSSYNEQFF; j_call: TRBJ2-1; clone_size: .; cdr3_length: 15; v_call: TRBV5-8; d_call: TRBD2
cdr3_nt: TGTGCCAGCAGTTCCACAGGGGCGATGATGACCGGGGAGCTGTTTTTT; cdr3_aa: CASSSTGAMMTGELFF; j_call: TRBJ2-2; clone_size: once; cdr3_length: 16; v_call: TRBV6-6; d_call: TRBD1